The 8 T cell receptor beta chains presented below share a single source sample, sequenced in a study of blood T cell repertoires in COVID-19. Sequencing used immunoSEQ multiplex PCR; TCRdb keeps in-frame clones, though not all of them. Among about 220,000 clones, more than 65% were seen once, and the ten largest hold roughly a tenth. The source material was peripheral blood. The receptors here all came from a man aged 50-59 years with active or convalescent COVID-19.

V and J are TRBV4-1 and TRBJ1-6; D unresolved. Germline V lookup: CDR1 MGHRA, CDR2 YSYEKL. CDR3 length equals 14 residues. Trimming removed 2 bases at V and 8 bases at J, with 10 bases between. The CDR3 region has the DNA TGCGCCAGCAGCCAAATTCAGGTCGATTCACCCCTCCACTTT. It codes for CASSQIQVDSPLHF.

V is TRBV25-1 and J is TRBJ2-5; no clear D. Trimming removed 0 bases from V and 1 base from J, with 15 bases in between. The CDR3 extends over 17 amino acids. Germline V gene lookup returns CDR1 MGHDK and CDR2 SYGVNS. The CDR3 is CASSEYFANSPQETQYF. CDR3 in DNA: TGTGCCAGCAGTGAATATTTCGCCAACTCCCCCCAAGAGACCCAGTACTTC.

The V gene is TRBV7-9, the J gene TRBJ2-5, with unresolved D. Trimming took 4 bases from V and 5 from J, leaving 8 bases between them. CDR3 length equals 12 residues. Per the germline V gene, CDR1 is SEHNR and CDR2 is FQNEAQ (reference sequence). In DNA, the CDR3 is TGTGCCAGCAGCTCAGCCCGGGAGACCCAGTACTTC. It translates to CASSSARETQYF.

V gene TRBV28 combines with J gene TRBJ1-2; D unresolved. Germline loops: CDR1 MDHEN, CDR2 SYDVKM. Trimming shortened V by 5 bases and J by 7 bases, and 20 bases separated the two germline ends. CDR3 length: 15 residues. In DNA form, the CDR3 reads TGTGCCAGCAGTCCCGCTCCGGTACAGATACGTGGCTACACCTTC. Translated: CASSPAPVQIRGYTF.

In this sample, this clone turned up a few times. CDR3 loop: CASSPRRDTPNYGYTF. CDR3 nucleotide sequence: TGTGCCAGCAGCCCCCGCCGGGACACCCCTAACTATGGCTACACCTTC. V and J are TRBV7-2 and TRBJ1-2, with D perhaps TRBD1 (6 bases). The V and J ends lost 5 bases and 0 bases respectively, with 16 bases between them. This CDR3 region has 16 residues. CDR1 SGHTA and CDR2 FQGNSA come from the germline V gene.

The chain employs TRBV5-1 and TRBJ2-2; 10 bases align to TRBD2. CDR1 is SGHRS, CDR2 YFSETQ, per germline. CDR3 length: 16 amino acids. Trimming removed 1 base from V and 5 bases from J; junction bases left unmatched: 5. DNA for the CDR3: TGCGCCAGCAGCTTGAGCGGGGGGGCCGGTACCGGGGAGCTGTTTTTT. This encodes CASSLSGGAGTGELFF.

The chain uses TRBV5-6 and TRBJ1-1, with 8 nucleotides matching TRBD1. From germline, CDR1 is SGHDT and CDR2 YYEEEE. The CDR3 consists of 14 residues. V trimming: 4 bases; J trimming: 5 bases; junction bases outside the gene matches: 7. This CDR3 reads CASSPRGRETEAFF. In nucleotides, the CDR3 is TGTGCCAGCAGCCCCAGGGGGCGGGAGACTGAAGCTTTCTTT.

This chain connects TRBV19 to TRBJ2-2; TRBD1 matches at 9 bases. The V segment lost 3 bases and the J segment 4 bases; nucleotides outside the gene matches: 6. In germline, CDR1 is LNHDA, CDR2 SQIVND (reference sequence). There are 16 residues in the CDR3. Written as DNA, the CDR3 is TGTGCCAGTAGTATCACTGGGACAGGGCTCACCGGGGAGCTGTTTTTT. Translation: CASSITGTGLTGELFF.